Following are 25 T cell receptor beta chains from one sample sequenced in a study of T cells after yellow fever vaccination. One entry per CDR3 protein results from TCRdb running MiXCR on the 5' RACE reads. The data hold around 550,000 distinct CDR3 sequences, with roughly 21% observed a single time. The sequencing here drew on PBMCs, taken 15 days after the yellow fever booster vaccination. The receptors shown here come from a man aged 30 to 39 who received the YFV17D yellow fever vaccine.

This clonotype was counted a few times. The rearrangement joins TRBV10-2 to TRBJ2-1; 9 bases fit TRBD1. J lost 12 bases, V lost 6 bases, and 12 bases had no gene match. Per germline, CDR1 WSHSY and CDR2 SAAADI. The CDR3 totals 14 residues. The CDR3 DNA reads TGCGCCAGCAGGGCGACAGGGGGTTTTATCCGGCAGTTCTTC. Encoded protein: CASRATGGFIRQFF.

CDR3 coding DNA: TGTGCCAGCAGCCCCGACAGGGTTGCCGGGGAGCTGTTTTTT. Residues: CASSPDRVAGELFF. This sequence joins TRBV12-3 or TRBV12-4 and TRBJ2-2; 7 nucleotides match TRBD1. The CDR3 spans 14 residues. The V segment lost 6 bases and the J segment 6 bases; nucleotides outside the gene matches: 7.

This chain connects TRBV20-1 to TRBJ2-2; 10 bases fit TRBD2. The J segment lost 5 bases and the V segment lost 3 bases, leaving 9 bases of the junction unmatched. This CDR3 region has 16 residues. In germline, CDR1 is DFQATT, CDR2 SNEGSKA (reference sequence). The CDR3 sequence: CSARGPGLALTGELFF. The CDR3 region has the DNA TGCAGTGCTAGGGGTCCGGGACTAGCGTTGACCGGGGAGCTGTTTTTT.

The V call is TRBV15, the J call TRBJ2-7; a possible D gene is TRBD1 (5 bases). V dropped 0 bases and J dropped 6 bases, with 12 bases sitting between them. The CDR3 contains 14 residues. Germline CDR1 reads LNHNV; CDR2 reads YYDKDF (reference sequence). The CDR3 nucleotides read TGTGCCACCAGCAGAGACAGACAGACCGGCGAGCAGTACTTC. Encoded protein: CATSRDRQTGEQYF.

The rearrangement joins TRBV7-9 to TRBJ2-7; D unresolved. V was clipped by 4 bases and J by 6 bases, with 16 bases between them. CDR1 SEHNR and CDR2 FQNEAQ come from the germline V gene (reference sequence). The CDR3 runs to 14 residues. In DNA form, the CDR3 reads TGTGCCAGCAGCTCAGCCATAGACCGTACCGAGCAGTACTTC. It yields the protein CASSSAIDRTEQYF.

This clonotype was detected only a few times. V is TRBV7-2 and J is TRBJ1-5; no firm D call. CDR1 SGHTA and CDR2 FQGNSA come from the germline V gene. CDR3 length equals 14 residues. Trimming cost V 7 bases and J 5 bases, with 15 bases left between them. The DNA for the CDR3 is TGTGCCAGCACCCGGGCGGGAAGCTATCAGCCCCAGCATTTT. Protein: CASTRAGSYQPQHF. Drawing the rest from reference TRBV7-2 and TRBJ1-5, the complete variable domain is GAGVSQSPSNKVTEKGKDVELRCDPISGHTALYWYRQSLGQGLEFLIYFQGNSAPDKSGLPSDRFSAERTGGSVSTLTIQRTQQEDSAVYLCASTRAGSYQPQHFGDGTRLSIL.

V is TRBV27 and J is TRBJ2-7; 12 bases are shared with TRBD2. After removal of 6 bases from V and 1 base from J, the junction contained 16 bases not matched to a gene. This CDR3 has 19 amino acids. CDR1 and CDR2 from the germline V gene are MNHEY and SMNVEV (reference sequence). Here the CDR3 DNA reads TGTGCCAGCAGCCCACCGGGCCTAGCGGGGGGGGGCAGGTCCTACGAGCAGTACTTC. Protein sequence: CASSPPGLAGGGRSYEQYF.

This clonotype was found a few times. The rearrangement links TRBV12-3 or TRBV12-4 to TRBJ2-2; 9 bases line up with TRBD2. This CDR3 is 16 amino acids long. The V segment lost 2 bases and the J segment 7 bases; nucleotides outside the gene matches: 8. CDR3 coding DNA: TGTGCCAGCAGTTTATTTGCGGGAGGGCCAAACGGGGAGCTGTTTTTT. Its protein is CASSLFAGGPNGELFF.

The chain recombines TRBV28 with TRBJ2-1; 12 nucleotides align to TRBD2. The germline gives CDR1 MDHEN, CDR2 SYDVKM. The CDR3 has 16 residues. The ends lost 6 bases at V and 4 bases at J; junction bases unmatched: 7. CDR3 protein: CASRTLLAGGYNEQFF. Written as DNA, the CDR3 is TGTGCCAGCAGAACTCTTCTAGCGGGAGGGTACAATGAGCAGTTCTTC.

A few counts support this clonotype. The genes are TRBV10-3 and TRBJ2-2; 11 bases are shared with TRBD2. The CDR3 runs 13 residues. Looked up from germline, CDR1 is ENHRY and CDR2 is SYGVKD. Germline trimming cut 8 bases from V and 7 bases from J; bases unmatched to any gene: 3. Written as DNA, the CDR3 is TGTGCCATCGGAGGGACTAGCGGCGGGGAGCTGTTTTTT. Translation: CAIGGTSGGELFF.

The CDR3, as DNA: TGTGCCAGCAGCCCGGACAGGGGTGCAAATGAGCAGTTCTTC. It is translated as CASSPDRGANEQFF. The rearrangement joins TRBV6-5 to TRBJ2-1, with TRBD1 identical over 9 bases. The germline V gene has CDR1 MNHEY and CDR2 SVGAGI. The V gene end was trimmed by 6 bases and the J gene end by 7 bases; junction bases not matched to a gene: 7. This CDR3 is 14 amino acids long.

This clonotype occurred a few times. The chain employs TRBV12-3 or TRBV12-4 and TRBJ1-5, with D uncertain. The CDR3 is 13 amino acids. V dropped 2 bases and J dropped 3 bases, with 5 bases sitting between them. The CDR3: CASSLNDNQPQHF. The CDR3 coding sequence is TGTGCCAGCAGTTTAAACGACAATCAGCCCCAGCATTTT.

The gene calls are TRBV29-1 and TRBJ2-5, with D possibly TRBD2 on 6 matching bases. Trimming left V 4 bases short and J 5 bases short, with 14 bases between. Germline V gene sequence: CDR1 SQVTM, CDR2 ANQGSEA. The CDR3 contains 13 residues. The CDR3 region has the DNA TGCAGCGTTGTCGGGGGATCAAAGGAGACCCAGTACTTC. Its translation: CSVVGGSKETQYF.

In this sample, this clonotype turned up a few times. The rearrangement joins TRBV7-2 to TRBJ2-3, with 13 bases that match TRBD2. Per the germline V gene, CDR1 is SGHTA and CDR2 is FQGNSA. V lost 5 bases to trimming and J lost 3 bases; unmatched junction nucleotides: 5. CDR3 size: 16 residues. Here the CDR3 reads CASSPGTSGMTDTQYF. The CDR3 DNA reads TGTGCCAGCAGCCCTGGGACTAGCGGGATGACAGATACGCAGTATTTT.

This clonotype was seen a few times. The junction and the germline gene differ at one end; a read error may be behind it. The genes are TRBV7-9 and TRBJ2-5; D perhaps matches TRBD2 (6 bases). Germline CDR1 reads SEHNR; CDR2 reads FQNEAQ (reference sequence). This CDR3 is built from 11 residues. This CDR3 is CASSFVGTLDF. The CDR3 DNA sequence: TGTGCCAGCAGCTTTGTAGGGACTCTCGACTTC.

This clonotype was picked up a small number of times. This chain links TRBV5-1 with TRBJ2-1; weak D call: TRBD2 (5 bases). CDR3 length: 18 residues. Germline V gene sequence: CDR1 SGHRS, CDR2 YFSETQ. Trimming left V 2 bases short and J 4 bases short, with 22 bases between. The CDR3 DNA follows: TGCGCCAGCAGCTTCCCCCGCGAGAAGGGATCGGGGTACAATGAGCAGTTCTTC. Translation gives CASSFPREKGSGYNEQFF.

This clonotype was seen more than once but under ten times. This rearrangement joins TRBV12-3 or TRBV12-4 to TRBJ2-3; 7 positions agree with TRBD2. CDR3 length: 15 amino acids. The V gene end was trimmed by 2 bases and the J gene end by 6 bases; junction bases not matched to a gene: 8. The CDR3 is CASSLSYGRGDTQYF. As DNA, the CDR3 is TGTGCCAGCAGTTTAAGTTATGGGAGGGGCGATACGCAGTATTTT.

The chain links TRBV11-2 to TRBJ2-7; D is unresolved. CDR3 size: 15 residues. Trimming stripped 0 bases from V and 2 bases from J, with 11 bases between. Germline V gene lookup returns CDR1 SGHAT and CDR2 FQNNGV. The CDR3 DNA is TGTGCCAGCAGCTTAGAGGCAGGTACCACCTACGAGCAGTACTTC. Protein product: CASSLEAGTTYEQYF.

This clonotype was counted at least ten times. The chain uses TRBV29-1 and TRBJ2-3; 8 bases map to TRBD1. V was pared by 7 bases and J by 0 bases, with 18 bases of the junction left unmatched. This CDR3 contains 18 residues. The germline V gene has CDR1 SQVTM and CDR2 ANQGSEA. CDR3 sequence: CSAKIDRGRSYSTDTQYF. CDR3 nucleotides: TGCAGCGCGAAAATCGACAGGGGTAGGAGCTATAGCACAGATACGCAGTATTTT.

The V call is TRBV18, the J call TRBJ2-6, with 11 bases fitting TRBD2. After removal of 0 bases from V and 0 bases from J, the junction contained 1 base not matched to a gene. The length of the CDR3 is 18 residues. Germline V gene data show CDR1 as KGHSH and CDR2 as LQKENI. CDR3: CASSPPGLAASGANVLTF. The CDR3 coding sequence is TGTGCCAGCTCACCACCGGGACTAGCGGCCTCTGGGGCCAACGTCCTGACTTTC.

This clonotype turned up a few times. This chain joins TRBV4-2 and TRBJ2-7, with a tentative D call TRBD2 (5 bases). Trimming took 0 bases from V and 7 from J, leaving 19 bases between them. The CDR3 covers 16 residues. Germline CDR1 and CDR2: LGHNA and YNFKEQ. The CDR3 sequence: CASSQENGLGSGEQYF. The DNA for the CDR3 is TGTGCCAGCAGCCAAGAAAACGGGCTCGGCAGCGGAGAGCAGTACTTC.

This chain connects TRBV5-1 to TRBJ2-2; D is perhaps TRBD2 (5 bases). The V gene lost 4 bases and the J gene lost 5 bases, with 18 bases spanning the gap. The germline gives CDR1 SGHRS, CDR2 YFSETQ. This CDR3 contains 16 residues. CDR3 region: CASSPGIEGWTGELFF. CDR3 DNA: TGCGCCAGCAGCCCCGGGATAGAGGGTTGGACCGGGGAGCTGTTTTTT.

The chain combines TRBV6-5 with TRBJ2-7, with D perhaps matching TRBD2 (5 bases). V lost 0 bases and J lost 2, with 11 bases in between. The length of the CDR3 is 15 residues. Per the germline V gene, CDR1 is MNHEY and CDR2 is SVGAGI. The CDR3 bases are TGTGCCAGCAGTTACTCAGGATTCGGGACCTACGAGCAGTACTTC. It specifies CASSYSGFGTYEQYF.

The sample holds a few counts of this clonotype. The chain has TRBV6-2 or TRBV6-3 and TRBJ2-5; D unresolved. Germline CDR1 MNHEY, CDR2 SVGEGT. This CDR3 has 12 residues. Trimming took 7 bases from V and 5 from J, leaving 11 bases between them. The CDR3 DNA sequence: TGTGCCAGCACATCAAAAGCGGAGACCCAGTACTTC. It yields the protein CASTSKAETQYF.

This clonotype turned up a few times. J is TRBJ2-1 and V is TRBV2; D gene unclear. The CDR3 covers 13 residues. Germline CDR1 and CDR2: SNHLY and FYNNEI. V lost 1 base and J lost 12, with 13 bases in between. The CDR3 sequence: CASSEGQAFGQFF. Written as DNA, the CDR3 is TGTGCCAGCAGTGAAGGGCAGGCCTTCGGGCAGTTCTTC.